This TCR beta chain originates from a study of T-cell reconstitution after alpha-beta-depleted transplantation in children. Study-level points and caveats: T-cell numbers and diversity one year post-transplant derived largely from freshly generated T cells.

Unique molecular identifiers were incorporated when the TCRbeta library was constructed. In TCRdb, the PCR reads were re-called with MiXCR into one record per CDR3 protein. Of 700,000 to 950,000 distinct CDR3 sequences in the sample, less than 20% are singletons; the top ten hold around 5.3%. CDR3 size: 16 residues. CDR1 is SGHTA and CDR2 is FQGNSA in the germline V gene. V lost 2 bases and J lost 2; bases outside the gene matches: 8. As regards this clonotype: Its specificity is not known.

The TCR sequence derives from a male patient younger than 18 who had a stem cell transplant for acute lymphoblastic leukemia, so the T cells may come from the graft donor. The specimen comprised PBMCs, mostly from graft donor cells, sampled 360 days after TCRalphabeta/CD19-depleted stem cell transplant. The chain is built from TRBV7-2 and TRBJ2-7; 8 bases agree with TRBD2. In DNA form, the CDR3 reads TGTGCCAGCAGCTTATCCGGGACTAGTCCCACCTACGAGCAGTACTTC. Its protein product is CASSLSGTSPTYEQYF.